What follows are 9 T cell receptor beta chains derived from one specimen sequenced in a study of shared clonotypes between healthy human individuals. Only in-frame clones appear in the TCRdb table, and some are missing; sequencing was by immunoSEQ multiplex PCR. The sample includes some 790,000 clones, roughly 72% of them seen just once. Sequencing input: memory CD4+ T cells sorted from blood. Described subset: CD45RA-negative fraction. These TCRs come from a woman in her 30s in good health.

J is TRBJ2-1 and V is TRBV18, with TRBD2 identical over 10 bases. Germline V CDR1 and CDR2: KGHSH, LQKENI. The CDR3 spans 17 residues. J lost 2 bases, V lost 0 bases, and 4 bases had no gene match. CDR3: CASSPPSSGRTYNEQFF. DNA of the CDR3: TGTGCCAGCTCACCACCGAGTAGCGGGAGGACCTACAATGAGCAGTTCTTC.

V is TRBV28 and J is TRBJ2-1; 8 bases match TRBD2. CDR1 is MDHEN, CDR2 SYDVKM, per germline. J was trimmed by 15 bases and V by 5 bases; bases with no gene match: 6. The CDR3 contains 11 residues. The CDR3 nucleotides read TGTGCCAGCAGTGGACTAGCAGGTTCGTTCTTC. Translating it yields CASSGLAGSFF.

The chain has TRBV6-5 and TRBJ1-5; D is possibly TRBD1 (6 bases). The germline CDR1 and CDR2 sequences are MNHEY and SVGAGI. Deletions cut 2 bases from V and 5 bases from J, with 10 bases between. The CDR3 covers 14 residues. CDR3 amino acids: CASSYGGPDQPQHF. The CDR3 coding sequence is TGTGCCAGCAGTTACGGGGGCCCTGATCAGCCCCAGCATTTT.

A few counts support this clone. The genes are TRBV7-9 and TRBJ1-2; 9 bases map to TRBD1. The CDR3 runs to 15 residues. Losses at the gene ends were 5 bases for V and 1 base for J; bases not matched to a gene: 5. Germline V gene data show CDR1 as SEHNR and CDR2 as FQNEAQ (reference sequence). The CDR3 DNA follows: TGTGCCAGCAGCCGGGGGGGACAGGGTAACTATGGCTACACCTTC. Translation gives CASSRGGQGNYGYTF.

The chain carries TRBV6-1 and TRBJ2-5, with D possibly matching TRBD1 (5 bases). The CDR3 sequence is 15 residues long. Germline V lookup: CDR1 MNHNS, CDR2 SASEGT. Trimming shortened V by 5 bases and J by 2 bases, and 15 bases separated the two germline ends. CDR3 DNA: TGTGCCAGCAGTTCAATGTCCGCAGGGCAAGAGACCCAGTACTTC. It codes for CASSSMSAGQETQYF.

V gene TRBV16 combines with J gene TRBJ2-1; weak D call: TRBD2 (5 bases). This CDR3 has 15 amino acids. The germline V and J ends were trimmed by 4 bases and 6 bases, with 16 bases remaining between them. Germline values: CDR1 KGHSY, CDR2 FQNENV. The CDR3 reads CASSRRREWGNEQFF. CDR3 DNA sequence: TGTGCCAGCAGCCGACGCCGGGAATGGGGCAATGAGCAGTTCTTC.

The chain has TRBV19 and TRBJ2-1, with D uncertain. CDR3 length equals 14 residues. CDR1 and CDR2 from the germline V gene are LNHDA and SQIVND (reference sequence). Trimming removed 7 bases at V and 0 bases at J, with 10 bases between. CDR3 amino acids: CASTEPSSYNEQFF. CDR3 in DNA: TGTGCCAGTACGGAGCCTAGCTCCTACAATGAGCAGTTCTTC. Looking up the rest from reference TRBV19 and TRBJ2-1 gives the full variable domain: DGGITQSPKYLFRKEGQNVTLSCEQNLNHDAMYWYRQDPGQGLRLIYYSQIVNDFQKGDIAEGYSVSREKKESFPLTVTSAQKNPTAFYLCASTEPSSYNEQFFGPGTRLTVL.

The chain recombines TRBV19 with TRBJ1-1; 9 bases fit TRBD1. V shed 6 bases, J shed 7 bases, and the junction held 12 bases outside the gene matches. The germline CDR1 and CDR2 sequences are LNHDA and SQIVND (reference sequence). This CDR3 contains 15 residues. Here the CDR3 DNA reads TGTGCCAGTAGGGCCAGGACAGGGGAATTAGGTGAAGCTTTCTTT. Amino acid sequence: CASRARTGELGEAFF.

The chain recombines TRBV14 with TRBJ1-4; D unresolved. With 6 bases removed from V and 3 bases from J, the gap between germline ends came to 14 bases. This CDR3 has 15 amino acids. Per germline, CDR1 SGHDN and CDR2 FVKESK. The CDR3 nucleotides read TGTGCCAGCAGGCCCACCGGGTCCCCTAATGAAAAACTGTTTTTT. Translating it yields CASRPTGSPNEKLFF.